This T cell receptor beta chain was documented in a study of response to subunit inactivated influenza vaccine. Overall study results and limits: Researchers suggested that each seasonal influenza vaccination recruits few new T cells.

This clonotype was found a few times. The antigen remains undetermined. Via MiXCR, TCRdb re-called the RT-PCR reads, giving one row per CDR3 protein. This sample yields hundreds of thousands of distinct CDR3 sequences, of which around 14% are seen a single time; approximately 10% belongs to the top ten. This CDR3 has 14 amino acids. The V segment lost 0 bases and the J segment 6 bases; nucleotides outside the gene matches: 2. CDR1 is SGDLS and CDR2 is YYNGEE in the germline V gene. The clonotype was recovered from a man aged 50-59 years who received an inactivated influenza vaccine. The V gene is TRBV9, the J gene TRBJ2-1; TRBD1 aligns across 8 bases. The source material was PBMCs from blood, sampled less than 13 days after vaccination. The CDR3 region has the DNA TGTGCCAGCAGCGTAGCCCAGGGGGCCAATGAGCAGTTCTTC. Protein: CASSVAQGANEQFF.